This entry is about one TCR beta chain. Its antigen remains unidentified. No much larger clone exists at a distance of one base, and base qualities are not known. This record comes from a study of blood T cell repertoires in COVID-19 (dated by TCRdb to 2018 to 2021). About the investigation overall: Collaborator samples came from the United States, Italy and Spain and covered acute and convalescent phases of COVID-19. The prospective study material was composed of cDNA or gDNA derived from T cells, B-cell-depleted T cells, or PBMCs. Where available, HLA class I and class II types were taken from metadata supplied by the sample provider and were not determined by assay-based typing. The samples were drawn from two sources: the first 160 participants of the ongoing ImmuneRACE study, and 1,200 or so subjects contributed by 6 global collaborators. The repertoires were made available in a free public database intended to serve as a resource for research on the immune response to SARS-CoV-2. The dataset comprised deeply sampled blood TCRbeta repertoires from subjects exposed to, actively infected with, or recovered from COVID-19. Sample metadata almost always included a de-identified subject ID, COVID-19 status, age in years and sex. Summary of the overall study and its limitations: Clinical and demographic metadata were provided uncurated, with the amount varying by source and participant.

TCRbeta CDR3 regions were amplified from genomic DNA by means of the immunoSEQ Assay, a bias-controlled multiplex PCR. As for the authors' bioinformatics: Nucleated cell counts per sample were estimated from amplification of reference gene primers within the assay. Sequence reads were collapsed and filtered to measure the absolute abundance of every unique TCRbeta CDR3 rearrangement. For each sample, productive Simpson clonality was calculated as the square root of Simpson's diversity index over productive rearrangements. Entries here come from immuneACCESS through TCRdb and include only in-frame sequences with V and J called. Some clones fail to appear in such tables; in the studies checked, an unresolved V gene covers under half of the shortfall, and the cause of the remainder is unknown. V, J and clone size were drawn from that table, and D and trimming were deduced from the DNA. Across this sample there are under 40,000 clones, with approximately 81% seen only once. The ten largest clones add up to more than 14% of the sample.

Each collaborating institution followed its own protocols to collect whole blood in K2EDTA tubes. Collaborator samples were shipped for TCRbeta analysis as frozen whole blood, isolated PBMCs, or DNA extracted from either sample type. Sequencing was done on a sample of peripheral blood. This clonotype was obtained from a human donor with acute or convalescent COVID-19. The donor label of this sample is uncertain.

The nucleotide sequence is TGTGCCAGCGGGAGGACCCCCGATACGCAGTATTTT. It encodes CASGRTPDTQYF. In this chain, TRBV27 is recombined with TRBJ2-3; TRBD2 could be the D gene, as 6 bases match. There are 12 amino acids in the CDR3, from cysteine to phenylalanine inclusive. Solely the CDR3 DNA is kept, with 36 bases framed from the first base. V loses 8 bases of germline sequence and J loses 6 bases, and the interval between the two ends is 12 bases. In the germline V gene (reference sequence), CDR1 corresponds to MNHEY and CDR2 to SMNVEV.